The 14 T cell receptor beta chains given below trace back to one sample, sequenced in a study of CD8+CD57+ T cells in acquired aplastic anemia (dated by TCRdb to 2017 to 2018). The patients picked for sequencing were ones in whom flow cytometry had shown an expansion of CD8+CD57+ cells. The data were produced on an Illumina HiSeq 2000. Genomic DNA served as template for TCR beta VDJ combination and CDR3 sequence profiling. TCRdb took the public reads, trimmed them with fastp at Q25, ran MiXCR for clone calling and kept in-frame beta chains. Under each unique CDR3 protein, matching rows form one entry showing the most common genes and DNA. Present in this sample are some 200,000 distinct CDR3 sequences, approximately 60% of which were seen just once. Around 58% of the sample rests with the top ten. Sequenced input: sorted CD4+, CD8+, or CD8+CD57+ T cells (not recorded which) from PBMCs. The receptors stem from a human donor with aplastic anemia.

The V call is TRBV19, the J call TRBJ1-5, with TRBD1 as a possible D gene (5 bases). This CDR3 spans 16 amino acids. V lost 4 bases, J lost 3 bases, and 16 bases lay in between. Germline values: CDR1 LNHDA, CDR2 SQIVND (reference sequence). The CDR3 protein is CASSTTGRTHNQPQHF. The CDR3 DNA reads as TGTGCCAGTAGTACCACGGGGCGGACCCACAATCAGCCCCAGCATTTT.

This chain joins TRBV20-1 and TRBJ1-1, with 9 bases aligning to TRBD1. The germline V gene encodes CDR1 DFQATT and CDR2 SNEGSKA (reference sequence). This CDR3 is built from 15 residues. Trimming cost V 2 bases and J 1 base; bases outside gene matches: 5. Here the CDR3 DNA reads TGCAGTGCTAGACCCGGGACAGGGCAGAACACTGAAGCTTTCTTT. Its protein product is CSARPGTGQNTEAFF.

The CDR3, as DNA: TGCAGTGCTTCTCCCGGGAGGGGTCTGTACCAAGAGACCCAGTACTTC. It encodes CSASPGRGLYQETQYF. The chain links TRBV20-1 to TRBJ2-5; TRBD2 aligns across 8 bases. CDR1 is DFQATT, CDR2 SNEGSKA, per germline (reference sequence). V was pared by 5 bases and J by 0 bases, with 11 bases of the junction left unmatched. The length of the CDR3 is 16 residues.

The rearrangement links TRBV5-1 to TRBJ2-5; maybe TRBD2 (5 bases). Germline-derived CDR1 and CDR2 are SGHRS and YFSETQ. This CDR3 contains 16 residues. The V end lost 6 bases, the J end lost 5 bases, and 23 bases lay between the germline ends. The chain's CDR3 is CASTLGGATGRETQYF. The CDR3 DNA is TGCGCCAGCACCCTCGGAGGTGCCACCGGCAGGGAGACCCAGTACTTC.

There are many counts of this clonotype. The chain is built from TRBV7-9 and TRBJ2-7, with D possibly matching TRBD1 (6 bases). Germline loops: CDR1 SEHNR, CDR2 FQNEAQ (reference sequence). Trimming took off 5 bases at V and 7 bases at J, with 18 bases between the two ends. The CDR3 runs to 14 residues. CDR3 sequence (DNA): TGTGCCAGCAGCGGACTCGTCAGGGGTTGGGAGCAGTACTTC. It encodes CASSGLVRGWEQYF.

The chain couples TRBV2 to TRBJ1-4, with D possibly matching TRBD1 (5 bases). CDR1 and CDR2 from the germline V gene are SNHLY and FYNNEI. Trimming took off 7 bases at V and 8 bases at J, with 14 bases between the two ends. This CDR3 region has 13 residues. CDR3 residues: CASTRGAVEKLFF. As DNA, the CDR3 is TGTGCCAGCACGAGAGGGGCGGTCGAAAAACTGTTTTTT. The full variable domain, with the rest looked up from reference TRBV2 and TRBJ1-4, is EPEVTQTPSHQVTQMGQEVILRCVPISNHLYFYWYRQILGQKVEFLVSFYNNEISEKSEIFDDQFSVERPDGSNFTLKIRSTKLEDSAMYFCASTRGAVEKLFFGSGTQLSVL.

The chain employs TRBV2 and TRBJ2-4; TRBD2 matches 7 bases. CDR3 length: 17 residues. CDR1 and CDR2 (germline): SNHLY, FYNNEI. The CDR3 coding sequence is TGTGCTTCCATCACGGCCAAGGGTTCTAGCGGCAAAAACATTCAGTACTTC. Its translation is CASITAKGSSGKNIQYF.

This sequence joins TRBV7-3 and TRBJ2-2; 7 bases match TRBD1. The CDR3 is made up of 14 amino acids. Germline V gene data show CDR1 as SGHTA and CDR2 as FQGTGA. J was trimmed by 5 bases and V by 5 bases; bases with no gene match: 5. The CDR3 DNA reads TGTGCCAGCAGCCGACAGGGTACAACCGGGGAGCTGTTTTTT. It is translated as CASSRQGTTGELFF.

This chain connects TRBV5-4 to TRBJ2-5; TRBD1 is a possible D gene (5 bases). V was pared by 5 bases and J by 7 bases, with 15 bases between. The CDR3 is 13 amino acids. CDR1 is SGHNT and CDR2 is YYREEE in the germline V gene (reference sequence). Written as DNA, the CDR3 is TGTGCCAGCAGTATGGGGCAGGAAGGGACCCAGTACTTC. It specifies CASSMGQEGTQYF.

The chain links TRBV29-1 to TRBJ2-7; 10 bases fit TRBD2. Germline V gives CDR1 SQVTM, CDR2 ANQGSEA. V shed 4 bases, J shed 5 bases, and the junction held 5 bases outside the gene matches. The CDR3 runs to 13 residues. CDR3 sequence reads: CSVGGLARDEQYF. CDR3 DNA: TGCAGCGTTGGGGGACTAGCGAGGGACGAGCAGTACTTC.

This chain uses TRBV25-1 with TRBJ1-6; D gene unclear. Germline CDR1 is MGHDK and CDR2 is SYGVNS. Trimming stripped 2 bases from V and 11 bases from J, with 19 bases between. The CDR3 runs to 16 residues. The CDR3 DNA reads TGTGCCAGCAGTGAACATATGGCGTCAGTGGGAGCACCCCTCCACTTT. This encodes CASSEHMASVGAPLHF.

On this clonotype: A much larger clone is a single base away; this may be a read error. The chain employs TRBV11-2 and TRBJ2-7, with a tentative D call TRBD1 (6 bases). The CDR3 contains 15 residues. CDR1 is SGHAT and CDR2 is FQNNGV in the germline V gene. The ends were cut back, 4 bases at V and 6 bases at J, with 19 bases in the middle. The CDR3 loop is CASSSTGWEACEQYF. For the CDR3, the DNA is TGTGCCAGCAGCTCAACAGGGTGGGAAGCCTGCGAGCAGTACTTC.

V gene TRBV29-1 combines with J gene TRBJ2-1; 10 bases line up with TRBD2. The CDR3 covers 16 residues. After removal of 4 bases from V and 7 bases from J, the junction contained 13 bases not matched to a gene. The V gene's germline CDR1 is SQVTM and CDR2 ANQGSEA. In DNA, the CDR3 is TGCAGCGTTGCGGGAGAAGCGGGAGGGCCCAGGAATGAGCAGTTCTTC. Translation gives CSVAGEAGGPRNEQFF.

The chain is built from TRBV25-1 and TRBJ2-3; TRBD1 is a possible D gene (5 bases). Germline V gives CDR1 MGHDK, CDR2 SYGVNS. There are 14 residues in the CDR3. Trimming removed 1 base at V and 0 bases at J, with 5 bases between. CDR3 loop: CASSEWGSTDTQYF. CDR3 in DNA: TGTGCCAGCAGTGAATGGGGCAGCACAGATACGCAGTATTTT.